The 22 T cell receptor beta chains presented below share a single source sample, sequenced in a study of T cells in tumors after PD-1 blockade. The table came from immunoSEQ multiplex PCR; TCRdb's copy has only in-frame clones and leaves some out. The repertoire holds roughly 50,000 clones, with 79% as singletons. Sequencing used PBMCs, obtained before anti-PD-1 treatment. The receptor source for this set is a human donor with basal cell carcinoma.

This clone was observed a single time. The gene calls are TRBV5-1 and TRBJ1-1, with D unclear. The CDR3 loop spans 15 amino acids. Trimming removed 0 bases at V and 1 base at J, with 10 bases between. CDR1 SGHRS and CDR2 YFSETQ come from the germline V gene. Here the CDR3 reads CASSLARHRNTEAFF. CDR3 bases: TGCGCCAGCAGCTTGGCCCGTCACCGGAACACTGAAGCTTTCTTT.

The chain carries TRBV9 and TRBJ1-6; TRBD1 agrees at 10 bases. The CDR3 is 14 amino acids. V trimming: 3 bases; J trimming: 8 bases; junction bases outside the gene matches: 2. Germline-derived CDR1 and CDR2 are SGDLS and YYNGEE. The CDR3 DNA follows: TGTGCCAGCAGCGGACAGGGGGCGTATTCACCCCTCCACTTT. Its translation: CASSGQGAYSPLHF.

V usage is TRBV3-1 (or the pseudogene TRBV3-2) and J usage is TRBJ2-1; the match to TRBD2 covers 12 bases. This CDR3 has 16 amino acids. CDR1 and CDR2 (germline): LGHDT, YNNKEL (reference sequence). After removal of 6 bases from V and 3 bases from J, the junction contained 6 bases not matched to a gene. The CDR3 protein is CASSSGLAGIYNEQFF. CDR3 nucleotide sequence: TGTGCCAGCAGTTCCGGACTAGCGGGGATCTACAATGAGCAGTTCTTC.

In nucleotides, the CDR3 is TGTGCCTGGAGTCCCGGGACAGCCGTATGGCAGTACTTC. Translated, it gives CAWSPGTAVWQYF. The rearrangement joins TRBV30 to TRBJ2-7; 7 bases agree with TRBD1. Germline V gene lookup returns CDR1 GTSNPN and CDR2 SVGIG (reference sequence). V shed 2 bases and J 9 bases; nucleotides not matched to a gene: 10. The CDR3 consists of 13 residues.

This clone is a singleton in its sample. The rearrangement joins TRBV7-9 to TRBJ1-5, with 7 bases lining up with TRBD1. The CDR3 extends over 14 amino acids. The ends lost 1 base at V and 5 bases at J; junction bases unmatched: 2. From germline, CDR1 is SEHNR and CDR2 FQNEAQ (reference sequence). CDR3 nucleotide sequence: TGTGCCAGCAGCTTAGGCAGGGGGGATCAGCCCCAGCATTTT. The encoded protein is CASSLGRGDQPQHF.

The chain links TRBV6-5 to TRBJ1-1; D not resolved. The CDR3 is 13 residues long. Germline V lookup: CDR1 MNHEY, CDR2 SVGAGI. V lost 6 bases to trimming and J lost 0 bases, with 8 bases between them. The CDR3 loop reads CASRFSVNTEAFF. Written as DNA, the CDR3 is TGTGCCAGCAGGTTTTCTGTGAACACTGAAGCTTTCTTT.

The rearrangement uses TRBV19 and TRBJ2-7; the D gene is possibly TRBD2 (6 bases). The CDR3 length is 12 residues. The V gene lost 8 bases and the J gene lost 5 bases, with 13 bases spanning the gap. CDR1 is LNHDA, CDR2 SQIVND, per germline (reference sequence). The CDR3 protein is CASSHRGNEQYF. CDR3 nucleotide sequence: TGTGCCAGTTCCCATCGGGGGAACGAGCAGTACTTC.

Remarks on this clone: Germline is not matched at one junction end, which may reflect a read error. In DNA, the CDR3 is TGTACCAGCAGTGAGGGAAGCAATCAGCCCCAGCATTTT. It specifies CTSSEGSNQPQHF. The chain is built from TRBV6-1 and TRBJ1-5, with D unclear. The CDR3 sequence is 13 residues long. Germline V lookup: CDR1 MNHNS, CDR2 SASEGT.

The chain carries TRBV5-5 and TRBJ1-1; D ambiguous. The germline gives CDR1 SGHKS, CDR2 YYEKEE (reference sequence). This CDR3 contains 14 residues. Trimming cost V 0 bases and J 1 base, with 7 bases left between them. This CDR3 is CASSLDWGNTEAFF. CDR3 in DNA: TGTGCCAGCAGCTTGGATTGGGGGAACACTGAAGCTTTCTTT.

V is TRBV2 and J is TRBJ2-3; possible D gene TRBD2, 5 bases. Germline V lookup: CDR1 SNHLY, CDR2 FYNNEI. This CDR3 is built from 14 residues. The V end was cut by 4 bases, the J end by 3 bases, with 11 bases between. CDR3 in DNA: TGTGCCAGCAGTGTCGGTCGGGGTACAGATACGCAGTATTTT. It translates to CASSVGRGTDTQYF.

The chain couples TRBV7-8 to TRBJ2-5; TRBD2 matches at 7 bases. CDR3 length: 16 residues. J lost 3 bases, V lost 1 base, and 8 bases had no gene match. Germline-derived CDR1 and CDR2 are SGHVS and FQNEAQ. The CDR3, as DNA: TGTGCCAGCAGCTTAGACTATGCGGGGGAAAAAGAGACCCAGTACTTC. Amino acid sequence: CASSLDYAGEKETQYF.

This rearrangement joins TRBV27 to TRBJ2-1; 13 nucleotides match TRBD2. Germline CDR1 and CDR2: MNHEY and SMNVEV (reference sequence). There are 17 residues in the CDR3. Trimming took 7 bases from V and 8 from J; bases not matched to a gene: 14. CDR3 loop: CASKYLWTSGSNDEQFF. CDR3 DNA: TGTGCCAGCAAATACCTCTGGACTAGCGGGAGTAACGATGAGCAGTTCTTC.

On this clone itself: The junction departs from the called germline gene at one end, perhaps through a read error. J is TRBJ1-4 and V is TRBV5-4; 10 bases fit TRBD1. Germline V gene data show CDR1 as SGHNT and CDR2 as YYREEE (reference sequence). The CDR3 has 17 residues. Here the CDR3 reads CASILGAPGQGLEKLFF. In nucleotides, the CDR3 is TGTGCCAGCATCTTGGGCGCTCCGGGACAGGGGCTGGAAAAACTGTTTTTT.

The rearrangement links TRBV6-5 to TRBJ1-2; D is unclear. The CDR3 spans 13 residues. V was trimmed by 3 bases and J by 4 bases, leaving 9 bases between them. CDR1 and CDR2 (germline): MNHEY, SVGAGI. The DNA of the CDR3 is TGTGCCAGCAGTTATGAGGAGACCTATGGCTACACCTTC. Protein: CASSYEETYGYTF.

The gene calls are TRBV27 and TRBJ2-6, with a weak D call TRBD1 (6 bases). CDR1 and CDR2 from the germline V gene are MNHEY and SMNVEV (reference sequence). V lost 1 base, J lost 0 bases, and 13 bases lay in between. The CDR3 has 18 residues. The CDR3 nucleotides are TGTGCCAGCAGTTTATTGACCGGGACAATCTCTGGGGCCAACGTCCTGACTTTC. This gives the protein CASSLLTGTISGANVLTF.

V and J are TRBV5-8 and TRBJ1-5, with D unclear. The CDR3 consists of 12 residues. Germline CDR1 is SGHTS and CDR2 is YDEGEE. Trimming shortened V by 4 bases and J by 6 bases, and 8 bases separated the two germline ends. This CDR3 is CASSTESQPQHF. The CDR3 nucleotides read TGTGCCAGCAGCACCGAGAGTCAGCCCCAGCATTTT. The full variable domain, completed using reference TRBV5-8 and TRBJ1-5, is EAGVTQSPTHLIKTRGQQATLRCSPISGHTSVYWYQQALGLGLQFLLWYDEGEERNRGNFPPRFSGRQFPNYSSELNVNALELEDSALYLCASSTESQPQHFGDGTRLSIL.

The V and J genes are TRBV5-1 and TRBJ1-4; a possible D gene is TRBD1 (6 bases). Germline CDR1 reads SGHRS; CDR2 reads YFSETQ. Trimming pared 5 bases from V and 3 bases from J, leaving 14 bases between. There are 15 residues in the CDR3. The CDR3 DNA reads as TGCGCCAGCAGATATTCCGGGACACCTAATGAAAAACTGTTTTTT. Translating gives CASRYSGTPNEKLFF.

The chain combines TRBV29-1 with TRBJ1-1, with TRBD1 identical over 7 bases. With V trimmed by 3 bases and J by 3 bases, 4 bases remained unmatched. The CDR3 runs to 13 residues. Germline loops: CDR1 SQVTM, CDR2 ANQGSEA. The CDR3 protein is CSVEVGQYTEAFF. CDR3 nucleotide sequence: TGCAGCGTTGAGGTGGGACAGTACACTGAAGCTTTCTTT.

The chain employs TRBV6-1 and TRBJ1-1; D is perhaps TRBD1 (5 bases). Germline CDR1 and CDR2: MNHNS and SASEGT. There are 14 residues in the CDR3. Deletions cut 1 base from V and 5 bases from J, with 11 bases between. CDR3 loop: CASSEGGRKTEAFF. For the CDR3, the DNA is TGTGCCAGCAGTGAAGGGGGGAGGAAGACTGAAGCTTTCTTT.

This chain's CDR3 is CASSETANYGYTF. CDR3 coding DNA: TGCGCCAGCAGTGAAACAGCCAACTATGGCTACACCTTC. V is TRBV10-2 and J is TRBJ1-2, with D hard to call. V was clipped by 3 bases and J by 2 bases, with 7 bases between them. Germline loops: CDR1 WSHSY, CDR2 SAAADI. The CDR3 consists of 13 residues.

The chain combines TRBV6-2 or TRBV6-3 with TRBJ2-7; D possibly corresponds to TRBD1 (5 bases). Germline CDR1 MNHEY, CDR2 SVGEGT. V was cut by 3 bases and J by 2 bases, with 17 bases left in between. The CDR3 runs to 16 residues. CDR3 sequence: CASSYRSGRATYEQYF. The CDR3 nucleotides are TGTGCCAGCAGTTATCGGTCCGGCAGGGCCACCTACGAGCAGTACTTC.

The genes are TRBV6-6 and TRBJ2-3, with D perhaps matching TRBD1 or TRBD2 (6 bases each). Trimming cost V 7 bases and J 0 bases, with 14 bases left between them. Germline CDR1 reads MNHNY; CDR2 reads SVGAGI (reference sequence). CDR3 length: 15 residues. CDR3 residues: CASTPGASSTDTQYF. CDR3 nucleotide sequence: TGTGCCAGCACCCCGGGGGCCTCTAGCACAGATACGCAGTATTTT.